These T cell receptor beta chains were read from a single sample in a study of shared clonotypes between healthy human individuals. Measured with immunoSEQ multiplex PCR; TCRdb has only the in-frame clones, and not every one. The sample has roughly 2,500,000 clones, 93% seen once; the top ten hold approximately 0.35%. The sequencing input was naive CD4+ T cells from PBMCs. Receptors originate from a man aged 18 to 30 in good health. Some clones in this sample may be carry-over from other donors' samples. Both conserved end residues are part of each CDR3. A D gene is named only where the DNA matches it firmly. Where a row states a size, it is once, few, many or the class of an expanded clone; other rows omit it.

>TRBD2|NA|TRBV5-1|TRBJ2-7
CASSWGLAGNNEQYF
TGCGCCAGCAGCTGGGGACTAGCGGGAAACAACGAGCAGTACTTC
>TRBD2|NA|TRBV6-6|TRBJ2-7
CASSYLSSGTYEQYF
TGTGCCAGCAGTTACCTATCTAGCGGAACCTACGAGCAGTACTTC
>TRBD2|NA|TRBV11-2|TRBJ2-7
CASSLGPRASGGPYEQYF
TGTGCCAGCAGCTTAGGACCGAGGGCTAGCGGGGGACCCTACGAGCAGTACTTC
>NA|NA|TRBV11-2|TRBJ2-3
CASSLDLADTQYF
TGTGCCAGCAGCTTAGATCTAGCAGATACGCAGTATTTT
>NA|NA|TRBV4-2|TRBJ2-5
CASSQHAGKSETQYF
TGTGCCAGCAGCCAACACGCAGGGAAAAGCGAGACCCAGTACTTC
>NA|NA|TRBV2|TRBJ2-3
CASSEGGTDTQYF
TGTGCCAGCAGCGAGGGTGGCACAGATACGCAGTATTTT
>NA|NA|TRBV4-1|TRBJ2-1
CASSQAGGQSYNEQFF
TGCGCCAGCAGCCAAGCCGGCGGGCAGTCCTACAATGAGCAGTTCTTC
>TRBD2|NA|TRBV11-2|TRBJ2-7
CASRQPGRRLAASYEQYF
TGTGCCAGCAGGCAACCCGGAAGGAGACTAGCGGCCTCCTACGAGCAGTACTTC
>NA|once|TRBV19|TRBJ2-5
CASSARGEETQYF
TGTGCCAGTAGTGCCAGGGGAGAGGAGACCCAGTACTTC
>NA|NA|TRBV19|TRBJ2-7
CASSEGVPSYEQYF
TGTGCCAGTAGTGAGGGGGTCCCTAGCTACGAGCAGTACTTC
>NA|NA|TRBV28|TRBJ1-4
CASTSGRNEKLFF
TGTGCCAGCACCTCGGGGAGAAATGAAAAACTGTTTTTT
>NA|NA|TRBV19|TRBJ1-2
CASSVWTGEANYGYTF
TGTGCCAGTAGTGTTTGGACGGGCGAAGCTAACTATGGCTACACCTTC
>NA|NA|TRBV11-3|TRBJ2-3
CASSLGRGTDTQYF
TGTGCCAGCAGCCTCGGACGGGGCACAGATACGCAGTATTTT
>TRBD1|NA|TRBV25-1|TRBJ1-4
CASSGTGAGKLFF
TGTGCCAGCAGTGGTACAGGGGCTGGAAAACTGTTTTTT
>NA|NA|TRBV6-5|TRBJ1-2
CASSYSRGGVGYGYTF
TGTGCCAGCAGTTACTCGCGTGGCGGGGTGGGCTATGGCTACACCTTC
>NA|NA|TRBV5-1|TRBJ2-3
CATHDGSTDTQYF
TGCGCCACCCATGACGGGTCCACAGATACGCAGTATTTT
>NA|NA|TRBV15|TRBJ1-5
CATSRDPGYQPQHF
TGTGCCACCAGCAGAGATCCAGGCTATCAGCCCCAGCATTTT
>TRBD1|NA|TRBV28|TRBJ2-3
CASSSGTGVDTQYF
TGTGCCAGCAGTTCCGGGACAGGGGTAGATACGCAGTATTTT
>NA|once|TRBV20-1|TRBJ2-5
CSASFETQYF
TGCAGTGCTAGTTTTGAGACCCAGTACTTC
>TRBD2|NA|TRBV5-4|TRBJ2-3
CASSFRLAGGTDTQYF
TGTGCCAGCAGCTTTCGGCTAGCGGGAGGGACAGATACGCAGTATTTT
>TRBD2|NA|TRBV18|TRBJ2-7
CASSLGLAGGPYEQYF
TGTGCCAGCTCACTGGGACTAGCGGGAGGGCCCTACGAGCAGTACTTC
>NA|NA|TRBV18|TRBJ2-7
CASSPYRAGGSYEQYF
TGTGCCAGCTCACCATATCGGGCCGGAGGATCCTACGAGCAGTACTTC
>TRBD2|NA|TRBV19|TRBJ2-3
CASSSRTSGGTDTQYF
TGTGCCAGTAGTTCACGGACTAGCGGTGGCACAGATACGCAGTATTTT
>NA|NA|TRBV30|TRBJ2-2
CAWNRDNTGELFF
TGTGCCTGGAACAGGGATAACACCGGGGAGCTGTTTTTT
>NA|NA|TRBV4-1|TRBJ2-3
CASSQVPGTQYF
TGCGCCAGCAGCCAAGTTCCTGGTACGCAGTATTTT
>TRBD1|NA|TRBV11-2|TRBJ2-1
CASSNNRGEFF
TGTGCCAGCAGCAACAACAGGGGGGAGTTCTTC